Below, one T cell receptor (beta chain) is given with its context. Its specificity is not known. PCR used 60 Vbeta primers and 13 Jbeta primers. The table came from immunoSEQ multiplex PCR; TCRdb's copy has only in-frame clones and leaves some out. The sample contains roughly 190,000 clones, 70% to 75% of which appear only once. The record originates from a study of cytomegalovirus exposure and HLA in healthy donors. Study overall: From roughly 180 million T cells, an earlier analysis saw 110 million or so unique TCR beta sequences. Study-wide results and limits: A missense DCLRE1C variant was associated with V- and J-gene trimming of TCR beta chains in a later analysis, and an independent cohort replicated the association.

The germline V gene has CDR1 SGHRS and CDR2 YFSETQ. CDR3 length: 14 amino acids. Deletions cut 6 bases from V and 1 base from J, with 13 bases between. The rearrangement joins TRBV5-1 to TRBJ2-5; a possible D gene is TRBD2 (5 bases). This receptor was obtained from a man aged 30 to 45 in good health and CMV-seropositive. Material for sequencing was PBMCs. The CDR3 DNA follows: TGCGCCAGCAATTCCGGGGAAGCCCAAGAGACCCAGTACTTC. Protein sequence: CASNSGEAQETQYF.